A selection of T cell receptor beta chains follows, all from one sample in a study of patients and donors after allogeneic stem cell transplantation. Via MiXCR, TCRdb re-called the RT-PCR reads, giving one row per CDR3 protein. Of about a million distinct CDR3 sequences detected, over 15% appear once; the ten largest clones hold 5.5% to 6.5%. Sample: blood, either unsorted or a sorted T cell fraction (not recorded which). These receptors all come from a human donor who was either an allogeneic HSCT recipient or a stem cell or donor lymphocyte infusion donor (not recorded which). It is not recorded whose cells these are; they may come from a transplant donor. Each CDR3 is given with its conserved first and last residue. A D gene is named only where the DNA matches it firmly. Size is omitted from some rows. Given values are once, few, many or a class for expanded clones.

cdr3_nt cdr3_aa j_call d_call clone_size v_call
TGCAGTGCCAACCCGCGGGGAAACACAGATACGCAGTATTTT CSANPRGNTDTQYF TRBJ2-3 . . TRBV20-1
TGCAGTGAGAAGCGTCGGGAGCAGTTCTTC CSEKRREQFF TRBJ2-1 . few TRBV20-1
TGTGCCAGCAGCGCCGGCCCCCGCAGGGGCACTGAAGCTTTCTTT CASSAGPRRGTEAFF TRBJ1-1 . few TRBV9
TGCAGTGCTAAAACTGGACTCAATAATTCACCCCTCCACTTT CSAKTGLNNSPLHF TRBJ1-6 . . TRBV20-1
TGTGCCAGCAGCTTACCGGGACTAGTACAGCATACGCAGTATTTT CASSLPGLVQHTQYF TRBJ2-3 TRBD2 . TRBV7-9
TGTGCCAGCCTAGAGGACAGCTCCTACAATGAGCAGTTCTTC CASLEDSSYNEQFF TRBJ2-1 . many TRBV28
TGTGCCAGCAGCCCGATGACGTCCTACAATGAGCAGTTCTTC CASSPMTSYNEQFF TRBJ2-1 . . TRBV7-3
TGCAGCTCGTACAGGGGCGAATTCGGGGGCTACACCTTC CSSYRGEFGGYTF TRBJ1-2 TRBD1 few TRBV29-1
TGCAGCGTTGTTAGGGGGGCAGGTGAGCAGTTCTTC CSVVRGAGEQFF TRBJ2-1 . few TRBV29-1
TGCGCCAGCACCGATTCGACAGTTGGTACCGAGCAGTACTTC CASTDSTVGTEQYF TRBJ2-7 . few TRBV5-1
TGTGCCAGCAGTTACTCCGCACCCGGAGGCACCATATATTTT CASSYSAPGGTIYF TRBJ1-3 . . TRBV6-5
TGCGCCAGCAGCGTTCAGATACCTGGGGCCAACGTCCTGACTTTC CASSVQIPGANVLTF TRBJ2-6 . few TRBV5-1
TGCAGCGCTGGACAGAGTGGTTCACCCCTCCACTTT CSAGQSGSPLHF TRBJ1-6 . few TRBV29-1
TGTGCCAGCAATCTACATTGGGGGGGAGCCCCGTATTTT CASNLHWGGAPYF TRBJ2-3 TRBD2 . TRBV12-3/TRBV12-4
TGTGCCAGCAGCTTTGGCAGGGTTGACCAGCCCCAGCATTTT CASSFGRVDQPQHF TRBJ1-5 . . TRBV5-5
TGTGCCAGCAGTTTCGCGGGGGGCCCCGTAAGAGAGCAGTTCTTC CASSFAGGPVREQFF TRBJ2-1 TRBD2 few TRBV28
TGTGCCAGCAGCTTGCGTCGGACAGGGGATTACGGTGGCTACACCTTC CASSLRRTGDYGGYTF TRBJ1-2 TRBD1 few TRBV5-6
TGTGCCAGCAGTTACTCGCCCGTATCCGGGGAGCTGTTTTTT CASSYSPVSGELFF TRBJ2-2 . . TRBV6-2/TRBV6-3
TGTGCCAGCAGTCGGGTTACCTCCTACGAGCAGTACTTC CASSRVTSYEQYF TRBJ2-7 . few TRBV7-9
TGTGCCAGCAGTCAACGACAGGGGCAAGAACGCACAGATACGCAGTATTTT CASSQRQGQERTDTQYF TRBJ2-3 TRBD1 few TRBV7-9
TGCAGCGTTGAAGATCGTGGGGGACAGGGTTTAGAGACCCAGTACTTC CSVEDRGGQGLETQYF TRBJ2-5 TRBD1 . TRBV29-1
TGTGCCAGCGCTCTAACGGAGTTGGAAAATGAGCAGTTCTTC CASALTELENEQFF TRBJ2-1 . many TRBV12-3/TRBV12-4
TGTGCCAGCAGTGAATTAACAGGATGGAGCGGGGAGCTGTTTTTT CASSELTGWSGELFF TRBJ2-2 . few TRBV25-1
TGCGCCAGCAGCTTGGGGGGACGGGGACTCACCGGGGAGCTGTTTTTT CASSLGGRGLTGELFF TRBJ2-2 . . TRBV5-1
TGCGCCAGCGCTCTCGGGACAGGGAGCTCCTACGAGCAGTACTTC CASALGTGSSYEQYF TRBJ2-7 TRBD1 few TRBV4-3
TGTGCCAGCAGCACAGGGGAGGCCAACGTCCTGACTTTC CASSTGEANVLTF TRBJ2-6 TRBD1 . TRBV7-9
TGCAGTGCTTTGCATATACAGGGAGTCAGGAGAGACGGCTACACCTTC CSALHIQGVRRDGYTF TRBJ1-2 . . TRBV20-1
TGTGCCAGCAGCTTAGCGCCCCCCACAGGCGATCAGCCCCAGCATTTT CASSLAPPTGDQPQHF TRBJ1-5 . . TRBV7-2
TGCAGCGTTGAGGTGGTTGTCCAAGAGACCCAGTACTTC CSVEVVVQETQYF TRBJ2-5 . many TRBV29-1
TGCGCCAGCAGCCCGACGGACAGCCTCTATGGCTACACCTTC CASSPTDSLYGYTF TRBJ1-2 . . TRBV4-3
TGTGCCAGCAGCGAGGGATCGGGAGTGGGGTCCTACGAGCAGTACTTC CASSEGSGVGSYEQYF TRBJ2-7 . few TRBV9
TGTGCCAGCACTAAAAAAAGGTGGGAGACCCAGTACTTC CASTKKRWETQYF TRBJ2-5 . few TRBV12-3/TRBV12-4
TGTGCCATCAGTAGAACAGGACAGGGTTTGAACACTGAAGCTTTCTTT CAISRTGQGLNTEAFF TRBJ1-1 TRBD1 few TRBV10-3
TGTGCCAGCAGCATCCTAGCGGGGGGGCCCAATGAGCAGTTCTTC CASSILAGGPNEQFF TRBJ2-1 TRBD2 few TRBV12-3/TRBV12-4
TGTGCCAGCAGTTTCAGGGGTGTAGTTGGCTACACCTTC CASSFRGVVGYTF TRBJ1-2 . few TRBV6-5
TGTGCCAGCAGCCACAGGACGGGGGCACCCCTCCACTTT CASSHRTGAPLHF TRBJ1-6 . few TRBV6-6